This entry concerns a single T cell receptor beta chain. In its sample, this clonotype was seen many times. There is no known antigen for this receptor. The sample holds no much larger clone one base away, and base qualities are not on file. Amplification of TCR beta CDR3 regions was carried out from RNA transcripts. For the first round of RT-PCR on the TCR CDR3, the HTBI primer set was used together with the Qiagen OneStep RT-PCR kit. Libraries were constructed in a second round of multiplex PCR, after which size selection and purification were performed. Sequencing of the libraries was done on an Illumina HiSeq2000 using paired-end 100 bp reads. As for how the authors treated the data: SOAPnuke was used to process the raw data, throwing out any read that contained adapters or uncalled bases, had a mean Phred below 15, or lacked an exact constant-primer or identifier match. High-quality paired reads were merged with COPE v1.2.5, and unique nucleotide sequences were defined as clonotypes. MiTCR v1.1 was used to align clonotypes to the IMGT TRBV, TRBD and TRBJ reference segments. Analysis was restricted to V-J combinations with a frequency above 0.0001, which covered roughly 99% of repertoires. The TCS score was defined as F50 (clonal expansion) divided by E x V (chaos), with BLOSUM62-based TCRdist calculated between CDR3 peptides within each V-J. Welch's t-statistics and random forest reduced roughly 530 V-J features to 13, which were used in a naive Bayes classifier (R e1071). TCRdb trimmed public reads at Q25 via fastp, called clones via MiXCR and kept in-frame beta chains. Records with the same CDR3 protein are collapsed into one entry carrying the most frequent genes and DNA. The V and J calls follow TCRdb's processing rather than the paper's. The sample profile shows about 520,000 distinct CDR3 sequences; 20% to 25% of them were found once. The ten largest clonotypes hold 26% of the sample.

The V end loses 5 bases and the J end loses 2 bases, and a stretch of 9 bases separates them. The germline V gene encodes CDR1 MNHNS and CDR2 SASEGT. From the cysteine through the phenylalanine, the CDR3 covers 13 amino acids. CDR3 DNA is the only sequence kept; it has 39 bases, read in frame from the first base. Stable Graves' hyperthyroidism was defined as no progression to ophthalmopathy during 18 months of follow-up. Hyperthyroidism patients were newly diagnosed, had a disease duration of under 2 months, and were aged 18 to 65 years. Patients with uncontrolled infections, other autoimmune diseases, pregnancy or lactation were excluded. Diagnoses were established on the basis of clinical symptoms, serum thyroxine and TRAb, thyroid ultrasound, and orbital computed tomography. PBMCs were separated from approximately 10 ml of fresh peripheral blood using Ficoll-Paque density gradient centrifugation. Trizol reagent was used to extract total RNA, and RNA quality was then checked on an Agilent 2100 Bioanalyzer.

This sample stems from a study of T cells in Graves' hyperthyroidism and ophthalmopathy (dated by TCRdb to about 2019). Background on the whole study: Peripheral blood was collected at initial diagnosis, before any treatment. A discovery cohort of about 96 patients, 43 with Graves' ophthalmopathy and approximately 60 with stable Graves' hyperthyroidism, was used to find distinguishing TCR V-J signatures. Prospective prediction of ophthalmopathy was tested in an independent validation cohort of 18 to 20 hyperthyroidism patients and around 16 patients who later progressed to ophthalmopathy. After sampling, hyperthyroidism patients received methimazole starting at 30 mg daily, and ophthalmopathy patients received high-dose intravenous methylprednisolone. For training and testing, the 95 to 100 patients in the discovery cohort were randomly divided in a 7:3 ratio. In addition, the study compared T-cell repertoires in thyroid tissue and in blood from roughly six Graves' hyperthyroidism patients. The paper describes TCR Vbeta CDR3 sequencing of 130 to 150 peripheral blood samples, made up of 43 ophthalmopathy patients, 70 to 75 hyperthyroidism patients and roughly 17 progressor patients.

Beyond this particular receptor, the publication reports: In validation, the model predicted progression to ophthalmopathy with 65% to 71% sensitivity and 72% to 85% specificity, a median of 6.5 months before onset. In cross-validation, a model built on a 13 V-J signature told ophthalmopathy apart from stable hyperthyroidism with 85% to 90% sensitivity and about 81% specificity, and in testing the same model reached 80%/75%. Sample size was not statistically predetermined, and blinding of investigators to group allocation was not performed. Most expanded thyroid clonotypes (frequency above 0.001) were also found in blood, which suggests that blood repertoires may mirror thyroid immune responses.

The receptor was isolated from a man younger than 30 with Graves' hyperthyroidism. The chain links TRBV6-1 with TRBJ1-1; the D gene is not confidently resolved. Sequences were obtained from blood. The CDR3 corresponds to CASSRFRNTEAFF. The DNA sequence follows: TGTGCCAGCAGTCGCTTCCGAAACACTGAAGCTTTCTTT.